This T cell receptor (beta chain) was retrieved from a study of OX40 agonist ivuxolimab in advanced cancers. Study overall: Previous treatment with anti-PD-1, anti-PD-L1 or anti-CTLA-4 therapy was allowed; about 37% had received some. General observations from the study: There were, on average, more expanded clones in CD8+ T cells than in CD4+. At 0.1 to 3.0 mg/kg and by week 6, CD4+ and CD8+ T cells in the blood had expanded clonally.

For this clone: As yet, its antigen is unknown.

TCRdb's copy holds only in-frame clones and misses some; the assay was immunoSEQ multiplex PCR. The sample has tens of thousands of clones; about 92% are singletons. The CDR3 contains 15 residues. V lost 0 bases and J lost 0, with 6 bases in between. Germline V gene lookup returns CDR1 KGHSH and CDR2 LQKENI. This chain joins TRBV18 and TRBJ1-5; D ambiguous. This specimen consisted of CD4+ or CD8+ T cells sorted from blood, obtained in a trial of the OX40 agonist ivuxolimab. The source of this sequence is an adult with an advanced solid tumor such as melanoma, head and neck, liver or kidney cancer. CDR3 residues: CASSPPSGSNQPQHF. Written as DNA, the CDR3 is TGTGCCAGCTCACCACCGAGCGGTAGCAATCAGCCCCAGCATTTT.